This T cell receptor (beta chain) was found in a study of Ad26.COV2.S vaccination and SARS-CoV-2 variants. Whole-study results and caveats: Reportedly, spike-specific CD8+ and CD4+ T cell responses achieved substantial breadth once vaccination had taken place.

Indicated treatment: some 20 received Ad26.COV2.S at low or high dose, single or two shots; about 5 received placebo; per-sample allocation not given. Sampling was done on day 63 after the first vaccine or placebo injection. A remark on this clone: As yet, its antigen is unknown.

Assay: immunoSEQ multiplex PCR; the TCRdb copy retains only in-frame clones and omits some. The top ten hold approximately 1.9% of the sample, which has more than 300,000 clones, around 83% seen once. The CDR3 has 14 residues. Germline V gives CDR1 SGHRS, CDR2 YFSETQ. Trimming removed 0 bases from V and 3 bases from J, with 9 bases in between. J is TRBJ1-1 and V is TRBV5-1, with D possibly matching TRBD1 (5 bases). The source is a person between 18 and 65 years old who received the Ad26.COV2.S COVID-19 vaccine or a placebo. Sample: peripheral blood, taken in a trial of Ad26.COV2.S vaccine versus placebo. For the CDR3, the DNA is TGCGCCAGCAGCTTGGACAGGCCTGACACTGAAGCTTTCTTT. Translating it yields CASSLDRPDTEAFF.